Listed below are T cell receptor beta chains from one sample, sequenced in a study of OX40 agonist ivuxolimab in advanced cancers. Libraries were prepared by immunoSEQ multiplex PCR; TCRdb keeps only in-frame clonotypes and omits some of them. The sample gives about 83,000 clones, 75% to 95% of which show up once; roughly 8.4% is in the top ten. Sample: CD4+ or CD8+ T cells sorted from blood, taken in a trial of the OX40 agonist ivuxolimab. These receptors all come from an adult with an advanced solid tumor such as melanoma, head and neck, liver or kidney cancer. The CDR3 runs from the conserved cysteine through the conserved F or W. A D gene is named only where the DNA matches it firmly. The size entry is marked missing in some rows and otherwise reads once, few, many or a size class.

D	size	V	J	DNA	CDR3
-	-	TRBV25-1	TRBJ2-3	TGTGCCAGCAGTGAAAAATTAGCAGATACGCAGTATTTT	CASSEKLADTQYF
TRBD1	-	TRBV14	TRBJ2-7	TGTGCCAGCAGCCAGGGACAGCACTACGAGCAGTACTTC	CASSQGQHYEQYF
-	-	TRBV6-6	TRBJ1-2	TGTGCCAGCACTCCGACGACAGGTGGCTACTATGGCTACACCTTC	CASTPTTGGYYGYTF
-	-	TRBV16	TRBJ1-3	TGTGCCAGCAGCCAACGGGAGGACGGAAACACCATATATTTT	CASSQREDGNTIYF
TRBD2	-	TRBV30	TRBJ2-2	TGTGCCTGGAGTGTCGGGGGGTCCGGGGAGCTGTTTTTT	CAWSVGGSGELFF
-	-	TRBV7-9	TRBJ1-1	TGTGCCAGCAGCTTTCAGGTGAACACTGAAGCTTTCTTT	CASSFQVNTEAFF
-	-	TRBV15	TRBJ1-4	TGTGCCACCAGCCGAGAGGGGGAAGGGGCGGATGAAAAACTGTTTTTT	CATSREGEGADEKLFF
TRBD1	-	TRBV30	TRBJ1-5	TGTGCCTGGAGTGGGGGACAGGGGAATCAGCCCCAGCATTTT	CAWSGGQGNQPQHF
-	-	TRBV6-1	TRBJ1-2	TGTGCCAGCAGTGACGAACCAGCGAGGACTCTAGGCTACACCTTC	CASSDEPARTLGYTF
TRBD2	-	TRBV2	TRBJ2-3	TGTGCCAGCAGTTATTCTCTAGCGGTCACAGATACGCAGTATTTT	CASSYSLAVTDTQYF
-	once	TRBV4-2	TRBJ1-2	TGTGCCAGCAGTCGGGGTTCGGGTTACTATGGCTACACCTTC	CASSRGSGYYGYTF
-	once	TRBV28	TRBJ2-7	TGTGCCAGCAGTTTCTCGCGACAGGCCGGCTCCTACGAGCAGTACTTC	CASSFSRQAGSYEQYF
TRBD1	once	TRBV7-9	TRBJ1-1	TGTGCCAGCAGTCAGGGGGTGACTGAAGCTTTCTTT	CASSQGVTEAFF
TRBD1	once	TRBV28	TRBJ1-5	TGTGCCAGCAGTCCCCTCTATACCGACAGGGAAAATCAGCCCCAGCATTTT	CASSPLYTDRENQPQHF
-	-	TRBV4-3	TRBJ1-5	TGCGCCAGCAGCCAAGATAAAGGGGATCAGCCCCAGCATTTT	CASSQDKGDQPQHF
-	-	TRBV6-6	TRBJ1-5	TGTGCCAGCAGCTACAGCATGACAAGCAATCAGCCCCAGCATTTT	CASSYSMTSNQPQHF
-	-	TRBV7-9	TRBJ1-2	TGTGCCAGCAGCTTAGGGGCAGGGGTGTATGGCTACACCTTC	CASSLGAGVYGYTF
-	-	TRBV14	TRBJ2-4	TGTGCCAGCAGCCTGCTTGGGGGCCGAGGGATTCAGTACTTC	CASSLLGGRGIQYF
TRBD2	-	TRBV27	TRBJ2-5	TGTGCCAGCAGTCGAGCGGGGGGCCAAGAGACCCAGTACTTC	CASSRAGGQETQYF
-	-	TRBV4-3	TRBJ1-6	TGCGCCAGCAGCCAAGGGGGGCCGTCGAGCTCCTATAATTCACCCCTCCACTTT	CASSQGGPSSSYNSPLHF
TRBD1	-	TRBV30	TRBJ1-5	TGTGCCTGGGGGACAGAAGATAGCAATCAGCCCCAGCATTTT	CAWGTEDSNQPQHF
-	once	TRBV7-6	TRBJ1-5	TGTGCCAGCAGCTTAGGACGGCGTTCCCAGCCCCAGCATTTT	CASSLGRRSQPQHF
-	-	TRBV13	TRBJ1-2	TGTGCCAGCAGCTTAAGAGGGGGGGGGCCCAACTATGGCTACACCTTC	CASSLRGGGPNYGYTF
-	-	TRBV28	TRBJ2-1	TGTGCCAGCACCCTCGGTGGACTGACCTACAATGAGCAGTTCTTC	CASTLGGLTYNEQFF
TRBD1	-	TRBV4-3	TRBJ1-2	TGCGCCAGCAGCGGCCGGGACAGCGGGACTGGCTACACCTTC	CASSGRDSGTGYTF
-	once	TRBV28	TRBJ1-5	TGTGCCAGCAGCGACAATCAGCCCCAGCATTTT	CASSDNQPQHF
-	-	TRBV28	TRBJ1-1	TGTGCCAGCGAAGGGGTGACTGAAGCTTTCTTT	CASEGVTEAFF
TRBD1	-	TRBV30	TRBJ1-2	TGTGCCTGGAGTGTTCAGGGGGCGGATGGCTACACCTTC	CAWSVQGADGYTF
-	-	TRBV6-5	TRBJ2-7	TGTGCCAGCAGGCCTCTGAGCGGAATTCCCTACGAGCAGTACTTC	CASRPLSGIPYEQYF
TRBD2	-	TRBV25-1	TRBJ2-2	TGTGCCAGCAGTGGCTGGACTAGCGCTTTTGGGCTCACCGGGGAGCTGTTTTTT	CASSGWTSAFGLTGELFF
-	-	TRBV28	TRBJ1-6	TGTGCCAGCAGTATAGACCCTAATTCACCCCTCCACTTT	CASSIDPNSPLHF
TRBD2	-	TRBV11-1	TRBJ2-3	TGTGCCAGCAGCTTAGCTCGGGGGGGCCGAGATACGCAGTATTTT	CASSLARGGRDTQYF
-	few	TRBV4-3	TRBJ1-1	TGCGCCAGCAGCCCGGGCCTGGGGACTGAAGCTTTCTTT	CASSPGLGTEAFF
-	-	TRBV2	TRBJ2-3	TGTGCCAGCAGCTCAGGGGGGCGAATTGGTACGCAGTATTTT	CASSSGGRIGTQYF
-	-	TRBV4-3	TRBJ1-5	TGCGCCAGCAGCCAAGATTCACAGAGCAATCAGCCCCAGCATTTT	CASSQDSQSNQPQHF
TRBD1	-	TRBV30	TRBJ1-5	TGTGCCTGGTCACTCGGACAGGGTAATCAGCCCCAGCATTTT	CAWSLGQGNQPQHF
-	-	TRBV28	TRBJ1-1	TGTGCCAGCAGTTTGGACCTACAGGGAACTTTCTTT	CASSLDLQGTFF
-	-	TRBV19	TRBJ1-5	TGTGCCAGTAGTATCTGGGCAAATCAGCCCCAGCATTTT	CASSIWANQPQHF
-	-	TRBV7-9	TRBJ1-2	TGTGCCAGCAGCTTAGGGATTAACTATGGCTACACCTTC	CASSLGINYGYTF
-	-	TRBV15	TRBJ2-4	TGTGCCACCAGCCGAGAGGGGTCAATAAAATACAACATTCAGTACTTC	CATSREGSIKYNIQYF
-	-	TRBV27	TRBJ2-1	TGTGCCAGCAGTTTATTGGCCGGAGTCTACAATGAGCAGTTCTTC	CASSLLAGVYNEQFF
-	medium-sized	TRBV18	TRBJ2-3	TGTGCCAGCTCACCATCCGCAGGTCCAGATACGCAGTATTTT	CASSPSAGPDTQYF
TRBD2	-	TRBV4-3	TRBJ2-1	TGCGCCAGCAGCCCCCAGGCGACGGGGGGGCAGGAGTTCTTC	CASSPQATGGQEFF
TRBD2	-	TRBV15	TRBJ2-7	TGTGCCACCAGCACCACTAGCGGGGAATACGAGCAGTACTTC	CATSTTSGEYEQYF
-	-	TRBV6-6	TRBJ2-7	TGTGCCAGCAGTTTCACTCCGAGCTCCTACGAGCAGTACTTC	CASSFTPSSYEQYF
-	-	TRBV27	TRBJ2-2	TGTGCCAGTCACAGCTCGAACACCGGGGAGCTGTTTTTT	CASHSSNTGELFF
-	once	TRBV4-3	TRBJ2-3	TGCGCCAGCAGCCCGGACGTCACAGGGGAGGGGGATACGCAGTATTTT	CASSPDVTGEGDTQYF
TRBD1	-	TRBV7-8	TRBJ2-3	TGTGCCAGCAGATCCGGGACAGGGGCCACAGATACGCAGTATTTT	CASRSGTGATDTQYF
-	-	TRBV15	TRBJ2-1	TGTGCCACCAGCAGCGGGAAGAGGGCGGGCGAGCAGTTCTTC	CATSSGKRAGEQFF
TRBD1	-	TRBV28	TRBJ1-2	TGTGCCAGCAGTCCCGACAGGGTTGGCTACACCTTC	CASSPDRVGYTF